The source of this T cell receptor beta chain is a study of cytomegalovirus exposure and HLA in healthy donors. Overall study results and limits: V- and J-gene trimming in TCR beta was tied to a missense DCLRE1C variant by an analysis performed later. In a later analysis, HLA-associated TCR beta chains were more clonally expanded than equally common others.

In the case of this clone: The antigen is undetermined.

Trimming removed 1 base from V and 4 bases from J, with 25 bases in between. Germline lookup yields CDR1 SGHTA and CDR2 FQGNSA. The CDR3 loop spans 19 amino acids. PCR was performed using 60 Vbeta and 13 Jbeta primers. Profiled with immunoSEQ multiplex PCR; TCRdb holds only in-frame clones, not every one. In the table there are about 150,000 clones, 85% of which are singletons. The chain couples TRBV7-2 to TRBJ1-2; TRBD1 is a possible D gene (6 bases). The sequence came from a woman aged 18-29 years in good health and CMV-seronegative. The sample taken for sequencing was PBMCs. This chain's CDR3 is CASSLVGHSYPPDSYGYTF. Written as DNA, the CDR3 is TGTGCCAGCAGCTTAGTGGGACACTCGTACCCCCCCGACAGCTATGGCTACACCTTC.